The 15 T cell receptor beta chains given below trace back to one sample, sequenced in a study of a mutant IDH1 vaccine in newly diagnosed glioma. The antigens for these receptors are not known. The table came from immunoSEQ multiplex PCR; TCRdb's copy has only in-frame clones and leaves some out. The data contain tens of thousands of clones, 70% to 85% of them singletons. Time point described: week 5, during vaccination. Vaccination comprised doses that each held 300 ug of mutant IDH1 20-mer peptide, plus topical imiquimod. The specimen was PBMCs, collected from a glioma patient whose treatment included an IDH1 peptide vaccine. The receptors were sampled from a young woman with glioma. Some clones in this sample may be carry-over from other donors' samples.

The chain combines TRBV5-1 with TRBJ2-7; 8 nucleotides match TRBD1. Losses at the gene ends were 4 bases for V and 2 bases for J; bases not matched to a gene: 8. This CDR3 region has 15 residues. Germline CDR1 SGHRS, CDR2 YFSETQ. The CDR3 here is CASSGSTGATYEQYF. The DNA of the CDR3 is TGCGCCAGCAGCGGATCGACAGGGGCCACCTACGAGCAGTACTTC.

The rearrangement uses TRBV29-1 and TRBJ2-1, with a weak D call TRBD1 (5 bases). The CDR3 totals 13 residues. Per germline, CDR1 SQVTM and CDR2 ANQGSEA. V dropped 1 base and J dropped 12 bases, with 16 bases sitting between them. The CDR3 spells CSVEGVGATGQFF. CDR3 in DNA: TGCAGCGTTGAAGGCGTAGGGGCGACTGGGCAGTTCTTC.

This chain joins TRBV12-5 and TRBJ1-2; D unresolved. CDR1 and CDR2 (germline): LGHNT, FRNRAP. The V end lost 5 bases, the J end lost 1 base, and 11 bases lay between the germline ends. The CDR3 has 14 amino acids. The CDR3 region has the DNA TGTGCTAGTGGTCCCCCACGGCTTAACTATGGCTACACCTTC. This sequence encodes CASGPPRLNYGYTF. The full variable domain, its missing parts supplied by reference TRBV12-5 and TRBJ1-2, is DARVTQTPRHKVTEMGQEVTMRCQPILGHNTVFWYRQTMMQGLELLAYFRNRAPLDDSGMPKDRFSAEMPDATLATLKIQPSEPRDSAVYFCASGPPRLNYGYTFGSGTRLTVV.

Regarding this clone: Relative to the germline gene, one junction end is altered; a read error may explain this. In DNA form, the CDR3 reads TGTGCTAGCAGTCCTTTCGGAGGGCTAGGGGAGACCCAGTACTTC. This encodes CASSPFGGLGETQYF. This chain uses TRBV7-7 with TRBJ2-5; D might be TRBD2 (6 bases). Per the germline V gene, CDR1 is SSHAT and CDR2 is FNYEAQ (reference sequence). This CDR3 has 15 residues.

The CDR3 sequence: CASSLGGSGANVLTF. CDR3 bases: TGCGCCAGCAGCTTGGGTGGGTCTGGGGCCAACGTCCTGACTTTC. The chain joins TRBV5-1 to TRBJ2-6; D ambiguous. V was pared by 0 bases and J by 1 base, with 5 bases between. CDR3 length: 15 residues. The germline gives CDR1 SGHRS, CDR2 YFSETQ.

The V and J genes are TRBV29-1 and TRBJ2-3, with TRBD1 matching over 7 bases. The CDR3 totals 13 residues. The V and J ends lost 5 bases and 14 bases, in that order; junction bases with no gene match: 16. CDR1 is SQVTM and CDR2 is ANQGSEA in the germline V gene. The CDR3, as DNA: TGCAGCGTTACAGGGGCTAGAACGCCTCGACTGTATTTT. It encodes CSVTGARTPRLYF.

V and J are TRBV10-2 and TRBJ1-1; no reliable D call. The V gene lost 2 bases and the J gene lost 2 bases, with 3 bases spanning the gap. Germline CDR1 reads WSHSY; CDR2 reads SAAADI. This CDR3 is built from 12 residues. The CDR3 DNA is TGCGCCAGCAGTGAGGGTAACACTGAAGCTTTCTTT. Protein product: CASSEGNTEAFF.

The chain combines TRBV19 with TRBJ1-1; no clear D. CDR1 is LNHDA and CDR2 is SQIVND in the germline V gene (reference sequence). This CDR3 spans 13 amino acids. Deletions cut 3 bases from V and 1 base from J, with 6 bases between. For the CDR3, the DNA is TGTGCCAGTAGTATCTCCCCGAACACTGAAGCTTTCTTT. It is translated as CASSISPNTEAFF.

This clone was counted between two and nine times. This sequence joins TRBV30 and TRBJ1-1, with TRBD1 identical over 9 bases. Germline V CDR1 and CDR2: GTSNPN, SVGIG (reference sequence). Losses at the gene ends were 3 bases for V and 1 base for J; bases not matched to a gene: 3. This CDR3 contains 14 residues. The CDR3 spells CAWSRTGANTEAFF. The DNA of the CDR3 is TGTGCCTGGAGCCGGACAGGGGCGAACACTGAAGCTTTCTTT.

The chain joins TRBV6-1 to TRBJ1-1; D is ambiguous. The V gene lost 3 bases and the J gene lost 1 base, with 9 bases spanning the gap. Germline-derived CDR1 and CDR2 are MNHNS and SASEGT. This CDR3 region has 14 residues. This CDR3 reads CASSDWYGNTEAFF. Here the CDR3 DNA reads TGTGCCAGCAGTGATTGGTACGGGAACACTGAAGCTTTCTTT.

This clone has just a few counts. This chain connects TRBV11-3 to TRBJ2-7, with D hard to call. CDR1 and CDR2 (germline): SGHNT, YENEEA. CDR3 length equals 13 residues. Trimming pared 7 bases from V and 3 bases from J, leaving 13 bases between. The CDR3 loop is CASKDRASYEQYF. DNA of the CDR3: TGTGCCAGCAAGGACCGGGCAAGCTACGAGCAGTACTTC.

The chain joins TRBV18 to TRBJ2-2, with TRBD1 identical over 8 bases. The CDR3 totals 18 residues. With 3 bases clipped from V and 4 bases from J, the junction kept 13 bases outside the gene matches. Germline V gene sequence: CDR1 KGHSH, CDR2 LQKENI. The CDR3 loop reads CASSPNRRQGSGTGELFF. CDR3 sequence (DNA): TGTGCCAGCTCACCGAATCGTCGACAGGGGTCAGGCACCGGGGAGCTGTTTTTT.

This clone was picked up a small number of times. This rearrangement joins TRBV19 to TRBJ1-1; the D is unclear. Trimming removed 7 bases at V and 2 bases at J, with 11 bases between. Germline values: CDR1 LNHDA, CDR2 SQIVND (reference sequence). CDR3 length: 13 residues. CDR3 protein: CASNRGPNTEAFF. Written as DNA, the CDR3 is TGTGCCAGTAACCGAGGGCCTAACACTGAAGCTTTCTTT.

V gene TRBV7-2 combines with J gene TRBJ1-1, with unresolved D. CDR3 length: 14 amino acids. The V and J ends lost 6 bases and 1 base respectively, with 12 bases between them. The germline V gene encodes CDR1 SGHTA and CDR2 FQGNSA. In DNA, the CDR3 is TGTGCCAGCAGTTTGCTTTTGGGGAACACTGAAGCTTTCTTT. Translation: CASSLLLGNTEAFF.

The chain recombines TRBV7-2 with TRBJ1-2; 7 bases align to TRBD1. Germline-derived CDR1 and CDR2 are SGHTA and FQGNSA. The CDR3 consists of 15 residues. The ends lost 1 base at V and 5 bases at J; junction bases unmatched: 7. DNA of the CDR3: TGTGCCAGCAGCTTAGAAGGGACAGTGACTTATGGCTACACCTTC. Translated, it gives CASSLEGTVTYGYTF.